Presented here are 14 T cell receptor beta chains from one specimen sequenced in a study of cytomegalovirus exposure and HLA in healthy donors. The PCR employed 60 Vbeta primers together with 13 Jbeta primers. Here immunoSEQ multiplex PCR was the method, and the copy in TCRdb shows in-frame clones only, minus some. The ten most abundant clones cover about 2.2% of a sample with some 110,000 clones. Sequencing used PBMCs. The receptors were gathered from a man aged 35-49 years in good health and CMV-seronegative.

The rearrangement joins TRBV6-5 to TRBJ2-7; 8 bases line up with TRBD1. This CDR3 spans 14 amino acids. J lost 6 bases, V lost 3 bases, and 7 bases had no gene match. Looked up from germline, CDR1 is MNHEY and CDR2 is SVGAGI. This chain's CDR3 is CASSYRDRQPEQYF. CDR3 sequence (DNA): TGTGCCAGCAGTTATAGGGACAGGCAACCCGAGCAGTACTTC.

The chain carries TRBV5-1 and TRBJ2-3, with TRBD2 as a possible D gene (7 bases). CDR3 length: 14 residues. In germline, CDR1 is SGHRS, CDR2 YFSETQ. The germline V and J ends were trimmed by 2 bases and 4 bases, with 11 bases remaining between them. In nucleotides, the CDR3 is TGCGCCAGCAGCTTTTCGGGGGGCGCAGATACGCAGTATTTT. This translates into CASSFSGGADTQYF.

V is TRBV7-9 and J is TRBJ1-1, with a possible D match to TRBD1 (5 bases). The CDR3 length is 14 residues. V lost 3 bases and J 1 base, leaving 9 bases between the germline ends. CDR1 is SEHNR and CDR2 is FQNEAQ in the germline V gene (reference sequence). CDR3: CASSFSTENTEAFF. The CDR3 region has the DNA TGTGCCAGCAGCTTCTCGACAGAGAACACTGAAGCTTTCTTT.

The rearrangement joins TRBV28 to TRBJ2-5; D not resolved. This CDR3 has 13 amino acids. V was cut by 3 bases and J by 3 bases, with 8 bases left in between. Germline loops: CDR1 MDHEN, CDR2 SYDVKM. The CDR3 spells CASSLRNEETQYF. The CDR3 nucleotides read TGTGCCAGCAGTTTGCGGAACGAAGAGACCCAGTACTTC.

Frequency places this clone as medium-sized. V gene TRBV2 combines with J gene TRBJ2-1, with TRBD2 matching 11 bases. CDR3 length equals 15 residues. Germline V lookup: CDR1 SNHLY, CDR2 FYNNEI. The ends lost 6 bases at V and 8 bases at J; junction bases unmatched: 9. DNA for the CDR3: TGTGCCAGCAGGGTACTAGCGGGAGCAAGGGATGAGCAGTTCTTC. Encoded protein: CASRVLAGARDEQFF.

The chain uses TRBV5-1 and TRBJ2-1; 10 bases agree with TRBD1. The CDR3 sequence is 14 residues long. Germline V gene lookup returns CDR1 SGHRS and CDR2 YFSETQ. The junction had 5 bases not matched to a gene; V was cut back by 4 bases and J by 7 bases. DNA for the CDR3: TGCGCCAGCAGCGAACCGGGACAGGGGAATGAGCAGTTCTTC. Translating it yields CASSEPGQGNEQFF.

The rearrangement links TRBV7-9 to TRBJ2-7; the D gene is possibly TRBD1 (5 bases). Trimming removed 0 bases at V and 2 bases at J, with 11 bases between. Germline lookup yields CDR1 SEHNR and CDR2 FQNEAQ (reference sequence). This CDR3 spans 15 amino acids. Written as DNA, the CDR3 is TGTGCCAGCAGCTTAGCCATGCAGGGCCCCTACGAGCAGTACTTC. As protein: CASSLAMQGPYEQYF.

This chain uses TRBV30 with TRBJ2-5, with TRBD2 matching 7 bases. The better agreement between TRBJ2-7 and the DNA end casts doubt on the J call. The germline CDR1 and CDR2 sequences are GTSNPN and SVGIG (reference sequence). The CDR3 has 13 amino acids. The CDR3: CARSRDYSYEQYF. CDR3 nucleotides: TGTGCCCGTTCTCGGGACTACTCCTACGAGCAGTACTTC.

This chain links TRBV5-1 with TRBJ2-6; no reliable D call. Trimming took off 0 bases at V and 0 bases at J, with 7 bases between the two ends. Germline V gives CDR1 SGHRS, CDR2 YFSETQ. The CDR3 contains 16 residues. CDR3 bases: TGCGCCAGCAGCTTGGATCCGGTCTCTGGGGCCAACGTCCTGACTTTC. Translation: CASSLDPVSGANVLTF. Full variable domain (outside the CDR3, taken from reference TRBV5-1 and TRBJ2-6): KAGVTQTPRYLIKTRGQQVTLSCSPISGHRSVSWYQQTPGQGLQFLFEYFSETQRNKGNFPGRFSGRQFSNSRSEMNVSTLELGDSALYLCASSLDPVSGANVLTFGAGSRLTVL.

The chain links TRBV29-1 to TRBJ1-2; weak D call: TRBD1 (6 bases). V was pared by 3 bases and J by 8 bases, with 13 bases between. In germline, CDR1 is SQVTM, CDR2 ANQGSEA. The CDR3 extends over 12 amino acids. The CDR3 DNA reads as TGCAGCGTTGATAGAGGGGGTGAGGGCTACACCTTC. Translating gives CSVDRGGEGYTF.

The rearrangement joins TRBV11-3 to TRBJ2-6, with D maybe TRBD1 (5 bases). Germline V gene lookup returns CDR1 SGHNT and CDR2 YENEEA. The ends were cut back, 4 bases at V and 1 base at J, with 14 bases in the middle. The CDR3 loop spans 17 amino acids. CDR3 DNA: TGTGCCAGCAGCTCCCGGACACGATCGTCTGGGGCCAACGTCCTGACTTTC. This translates into CASSSRTRSSGANVLTF.

The chain employs TRBV28 and TRBJ1-1, with 7 bases lining up with TRBD1. This CDR3 region has 13 residues. The ends lost 7 bases at V and 9 bases at J; junction bases unmatched: 11. Germline V gene sequence: CDR1 MDHEN, CDR2 SYDVKM. The CDR3 region is CASIPRGEPKAFF. The CDR3 nucleotides read TGTGCCAGCATCCCCAGGGGGGAACCGAAAGCTTTCTTT.

The chain recombines TRBV4-3 with TRBJ1-2; no reliable D call. V gave up 4 bases and J gave up 2 bases, with 8 bases separating them. Germline V lookup: CDR1 LGHNA, CDR2 YSLEER. The CDR3 is 13 residues long. Here the CDR3 reads CASSPDLNYGYTF. CDR3 nucleotides: TGCGCCAGCAGCCCGGACTTGAACTATGGCTACACCTTC.

The rearrangement joins TRBV6-5 to TRBJ1-3; tentative D call: TRBD1 (6 bases). CDR1 is MNHEY, CDR2 SVGAGI, per germline. The CDR3 is made up of 15 amino acids. Trimming took off 4 bases at V and 2 bases at J, with 12 bases between the two ends. The CDR3 sequence: CASSLYRDPGNTIYF. The CDR3 coding sequence is TGTGCCAGCAGTTTGTACAGGGACCCTGGAAACACCATATATTTT.